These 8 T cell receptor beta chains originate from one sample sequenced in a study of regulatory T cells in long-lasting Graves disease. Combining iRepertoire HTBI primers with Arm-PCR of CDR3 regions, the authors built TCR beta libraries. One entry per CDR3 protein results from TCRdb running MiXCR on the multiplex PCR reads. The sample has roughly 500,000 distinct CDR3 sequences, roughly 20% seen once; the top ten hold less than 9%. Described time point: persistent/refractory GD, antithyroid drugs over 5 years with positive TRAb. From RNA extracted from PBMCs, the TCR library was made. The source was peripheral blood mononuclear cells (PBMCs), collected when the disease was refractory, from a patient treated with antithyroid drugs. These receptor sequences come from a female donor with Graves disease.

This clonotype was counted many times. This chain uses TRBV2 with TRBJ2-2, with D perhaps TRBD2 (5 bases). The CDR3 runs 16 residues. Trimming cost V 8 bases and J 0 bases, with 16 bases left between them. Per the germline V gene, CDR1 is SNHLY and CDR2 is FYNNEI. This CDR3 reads CASGIGLGANTGELFF. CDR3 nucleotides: TGTGCCAGCGGGATTGGACTGGGCGCGAACACCGGGGAGCTGTTTTTT.

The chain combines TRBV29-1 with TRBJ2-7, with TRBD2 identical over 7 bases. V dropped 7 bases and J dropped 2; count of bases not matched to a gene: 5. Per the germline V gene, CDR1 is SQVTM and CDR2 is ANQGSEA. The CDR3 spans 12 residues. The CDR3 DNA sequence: TGCAGCGCATCTAGCGGAGCCTACGAGCAGTACTTC. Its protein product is CSASSGAYEQYF.

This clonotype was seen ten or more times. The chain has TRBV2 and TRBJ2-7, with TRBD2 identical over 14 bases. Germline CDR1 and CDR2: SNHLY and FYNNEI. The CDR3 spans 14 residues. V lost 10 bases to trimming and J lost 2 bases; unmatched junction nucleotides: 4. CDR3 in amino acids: CAIPGLAGAYEQYF. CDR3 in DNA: TGTGCCATTCCGGGACTAGCGGGAGCCTACGAGCAGTACTTC.

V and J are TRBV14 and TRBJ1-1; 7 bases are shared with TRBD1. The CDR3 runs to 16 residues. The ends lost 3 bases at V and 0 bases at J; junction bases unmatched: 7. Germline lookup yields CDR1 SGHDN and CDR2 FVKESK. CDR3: CASSHARQGVNTEAFF. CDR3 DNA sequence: TGTGCCAGCAGCCACGCCAGACAGGGAGTGAACACTGAAGCTTTCTTT.

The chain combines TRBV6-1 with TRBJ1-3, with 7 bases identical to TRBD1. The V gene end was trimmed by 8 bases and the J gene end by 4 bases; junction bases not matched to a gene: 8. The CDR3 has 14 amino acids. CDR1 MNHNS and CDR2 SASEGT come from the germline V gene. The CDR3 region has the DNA TGTGCCAGCCGGACAGGAATGGGAGGAAACACCATATATTTT. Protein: CASRTGMGGNTIYF.

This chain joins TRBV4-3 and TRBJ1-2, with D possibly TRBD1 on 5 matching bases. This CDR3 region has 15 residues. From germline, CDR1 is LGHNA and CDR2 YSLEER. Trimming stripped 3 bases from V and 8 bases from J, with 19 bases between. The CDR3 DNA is TGCGCCAGCAGCCAGGAGACAGCCGACGGCATCGGCTACACCTTC. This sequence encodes CASSQETADGIGYTF.

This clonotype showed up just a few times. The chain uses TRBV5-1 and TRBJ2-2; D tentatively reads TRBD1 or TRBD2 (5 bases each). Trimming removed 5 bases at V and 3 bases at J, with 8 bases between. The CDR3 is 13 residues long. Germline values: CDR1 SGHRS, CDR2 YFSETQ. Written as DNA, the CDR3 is TGCGCCAGCAGAGGGGAGCACACCGGGGAGCTGTTTTTT. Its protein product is CASRGEHTGELFF.

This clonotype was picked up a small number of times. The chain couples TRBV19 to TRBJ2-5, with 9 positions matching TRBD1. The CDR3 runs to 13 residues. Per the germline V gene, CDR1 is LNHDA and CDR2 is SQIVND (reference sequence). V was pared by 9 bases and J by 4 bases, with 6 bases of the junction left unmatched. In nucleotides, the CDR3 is TGTGCCAGCGCCGGGACAGGGAGAGAGACCCAGTACTTC. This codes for CASAGTGRETQYF.